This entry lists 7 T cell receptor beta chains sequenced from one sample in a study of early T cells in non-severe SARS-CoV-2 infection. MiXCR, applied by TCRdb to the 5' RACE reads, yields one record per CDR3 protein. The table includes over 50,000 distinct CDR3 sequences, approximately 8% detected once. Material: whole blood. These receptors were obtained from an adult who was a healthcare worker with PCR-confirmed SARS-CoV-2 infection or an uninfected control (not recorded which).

CDR3 in amino acids: CASRHRGDTDTQYF. DNA of the CDR3: TGTGCCAGCAGACACAGGGGGGACACAGATACGCAGTATTTT. The J gene is TRBJ2-3, the V gene TRBV13; 8 bases align to TRBD1. V shed 6 bases and J 2 bases; nucleotides not matched to a gene: 4. Germline loops: CDR1 PRHDT, CDR2 FYEKMQ (reference sequence). This CDR3 has 14 amino acids.

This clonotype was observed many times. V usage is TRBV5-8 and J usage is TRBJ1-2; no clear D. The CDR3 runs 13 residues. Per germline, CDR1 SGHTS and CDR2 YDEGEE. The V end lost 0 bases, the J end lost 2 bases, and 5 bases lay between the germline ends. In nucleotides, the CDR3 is TGTGCCAGCAGCTTGGGAAAAAACTATGGCTACACCTTC. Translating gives CASSLGKNYGYTF.

CDR3 sequence (DNA): TGCAGTGCTAGAAGGGGCGCTATGAACACTGAAGCTTTCTTT. The encoded protein is CSARRGAMNTEAFF. This chain uses TRBV20-1 with TRBJ1-1; weak D call: TRBD1 (5 bases). Deletions cut 2 bases from V and 0 bases from J, with 10 bases between. This CDR3 comprises 14 residues. CDR1 and CDR2 (germline): DFQATT, SNEGSKA (reference sequence).

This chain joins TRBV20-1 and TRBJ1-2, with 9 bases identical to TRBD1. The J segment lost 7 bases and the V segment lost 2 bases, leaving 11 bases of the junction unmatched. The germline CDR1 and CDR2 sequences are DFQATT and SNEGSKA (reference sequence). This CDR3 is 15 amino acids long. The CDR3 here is CSARSWGQGESGYTF. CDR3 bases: TGCAGTGCTAGATCCTGGGGACAGGGTGAGAGTGGCTACACCTTC.

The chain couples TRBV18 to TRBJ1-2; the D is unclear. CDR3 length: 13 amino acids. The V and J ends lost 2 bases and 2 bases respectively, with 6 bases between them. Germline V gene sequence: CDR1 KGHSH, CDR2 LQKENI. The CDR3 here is CASSPGWNYGYTF. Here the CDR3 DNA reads TGTGCCAGCTCACCAGGGTGGAACTATGGCTACACCTTC.

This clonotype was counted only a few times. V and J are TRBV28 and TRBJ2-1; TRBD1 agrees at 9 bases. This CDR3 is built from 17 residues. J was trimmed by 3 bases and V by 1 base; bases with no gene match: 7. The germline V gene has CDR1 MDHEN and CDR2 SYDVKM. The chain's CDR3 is CASSLLDPGQGYNEQFF. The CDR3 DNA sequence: TGTGCCAGCAGTTTATTGGACCCGGGACAGGGCTACAATGAGCAGTTCTTC.

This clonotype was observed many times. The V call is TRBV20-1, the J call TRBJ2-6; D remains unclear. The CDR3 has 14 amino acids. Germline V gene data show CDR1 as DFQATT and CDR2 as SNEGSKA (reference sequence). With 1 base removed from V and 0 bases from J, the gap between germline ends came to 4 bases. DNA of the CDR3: TGCAGTGCTAGAGCAGACTCTGGGGCCAACGTCCTGACTTTC. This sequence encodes CSARADSGANVLTF.